The 12 T cell receptor beta chains listed next were all sequenced from one sample in a study of shared clonotypes between healthy human individuals. The repertoire was sequenced with immunoSEQ multiplex PCR; TCRdb's copy has only in-frame clones and lacks some. The profile covers more than 2 million clones, with around 95% appearing a single time and roughly 0.13% taken by the ten largest. The material sequenced was naive CD4+ T cells sorted from blood. As for subset: CD45RA+ positively selected. These receptors came from a man younger than 35 in good health.

On this clone: One base away lies a much larger clone, so this may be a sequencing read error. This same CDR3 is encoded by further DNA sequences in the sample. The V call is TRBV5-1, the J call TRBJ1-5; D not certain. Looked up from germline, CDR1 is SGHRS and CDR2 is YFSETQ. Trimming pared 0 bases from V and 0 bases from J, leaving 7 bases between. The CDR3 covers 15 residues. Written as DNA, the CDR3 is TGCGCCAGCAGCTTGGACGGGGATAGCAATCAGCCCCAGCATTTT. Translating gives CASSLDGDSNQPQHF.

The chain employs TRBV9 and TRBJ2-1; 8 nucleotides agree with TRBD1. This CDR3 has 17 amino acids. Germline V gives CDR1 SGDLS, CDR2 YYNGEE. V lost 3 bases and J lost 2; bases outside the gene matches: 10. This CDR3 is CASSETTGTGTYNEQFF. The CDR3 bases are TGTGCCAGCAGCGAAACGACCGGGACAGGTACCTACAATGAGCAGTTCTTC.

The genes are TRBV30 and TRBJ2-3, with a weak D call TRBD2 (6 bases). Trimming left V 5 bases short and J 5 bases short, with 20 bases between. CDR1 and CDR2 from the germline V gene are GTSNPN and SVGIG (reference sequence). This CDR3 is 15 amino acids long. The CDR3: CAWARGGAVGDTQYF. The CDR3 nucleotides read TGTGCCTGGGCCCGAGGAGGGGCGGTGGGAGATACGCAGTATTTT.

This clone was counted a few times. Different DNA sequences within this sample yield the same CDR3. CDR3 nucleotides: TGTGCCAGCAGTTACGCCGGGACAGTTGGTGGCTACACCTTC. Translating it yields CASSYAGTVGGYTF. This chain joins TRBV6-5 and TRBJ1-2; TRBD1 agrees at 7 bases. Germline V gene data show CDR1 as MNHEY and CDR2 as SVGAGI. This CDR3 has 14 residues. V was clipped by 2 bases and J by 7 bases; unmatched bases: 7.

The J gene is TRBJ2-2, the V gene TRBV4-1, with 12 positions matching TRBD2. V shed 3 bases and J 6 bases; nucleotides not matched to a gene: 11. The CDR3 has 18 residues. The germline gives CDR1 MGHRA, CDR2 YSYEKL. DNA for the CDR3: TGCGCCAGCAGCCACCCTCTCCGACTAGCGGGAGAGTCCGGGGAGCTGTTTTTT. Translating it yields CASSHPLRLAGESGELFF.

The V call is TRBV6-5, the J call TRBJ1-2, with D tentatively TRBD1 (5 bases). CDR3 length: 13 amino acids. The germline V gene has CDR1 MNHEY and CDR2 SVGAGI. V was clipped by 6 bases and J by 2 bases, with 10 bases between them. CDR3 sequence reads: CASRRGPNYGYTF. CDR3 nucleotides: TGTGCCAGCAGGAGGGGACCGAACTATGGCTACACCTTC.

V gene TRBV5-1 combines with J gene TRBJ2-7, with D uncertain. Per germline, CDR1 SGHRS and CDR2 YFSETQ. The CDR3 runs 15 residues. V was pared by 9 bases and J by 2 bases, with 21 bases between. In nucleotides, the CDR3 is TGCGCCACCATTCAGTTTGAGACTCTTGCCTACGAGCAGTACTTC. Amino acid sequence: CATIQFETLAYEQYF.

CDR3 DNA: TGTGCCAGCAGCTTGCGAGGACAGGGGGCTGGGGCCAACGTCCTGACTTTC. Protein sequence: CASSLRGQGAGANVLTF. This chain links TRBV5-4 with TRBJ2-6; 10 bases align to TRBD1. With 1 base clipped from V and 2 bases from J, the junction kept 3 bases outside the gene matches. Germline values: CDR1 SGHNT, CDR2 YYREEE (reference sequence). CDR3 length: 17 residues.

The V and J genes are TRBV11-2 and TRBJ2-5; 12 positions agree with TRBD2. Unmatched junction bases numbered 6, after V lost 4 bases and J lost 3 bases. From germline, CDR1 is SGHAT and CDR2 FQNNGV. The CDR3 contains 16 residues. The CDR3 sequence is CASSSGLAGFEETQYF. CDR3 bases: TGTGCCAGCAGCTCGGGACTAGCGGGTTTTGAAGAGACCCAGTACTTC.

The V gene is TRBV5-1, the J gene TRBJ2-7; 7 bases match TRBD1. CDR1 is SGHRS and CDR2 is YFSETQ in the germline V gene. CDR3 size: 14 residues. The V and J ends lost 0 bases and 11 bases, in that order; junction bases with no gene match: 11. The CDR3 sequence: CASSLGQGLRTEYF. In DNA form, the CDR3 reads TGCGCCAGCAGCTTGGGACAGGGCCTACGCACGGAGTACTTC. Filled out from reference TRBV5-1 and TRBJ2-7, the complete variable domain reads KAGVTQTPRYLIKTRGQQVTLSCSPISGHRSVSWYQQTPGQGLQFLFEYFSETQRNKGNFPGRFSGRQFSNSRSEMNVSTLELGDSALYLCASSLGQGLRTEYFGPGTRLTVT.

The chain employs TRBV30 and TRBJ2-4; D ambiguous. V was shortened by 0 bases and J by 0 bases, with 15 bases between the two germline ends. The length of the CDR3 is 17 residues. From germline, CDR1 is GTSNPN and CDR2 SVGIG (reference sequence). The CDR3 sequence is CAWSVGLAALAKNIQYF. CDR3 coding DNA: TGTGCCTGGAGTGTAGGATTGGCAGCGCTAGCCAAAAACATTCAGTACTTC.

This chain's CDR3 is CASSRRDGEQYF. The CDR3 DNA sequence: TGTGCCAGTAGTAGGCGAGACGGCGAGCAGTACTTC. V gene TRBV19 combines with J gene TRBJ2-7; D is undetermined. The V gene's germline CDR1 is LNHDA and CDR2 SQIVND (reference sequence). V lost 4 bases to trimming and J lost 6 bases, with 10 bases between them. This CDR3 spans 12 amino acids.